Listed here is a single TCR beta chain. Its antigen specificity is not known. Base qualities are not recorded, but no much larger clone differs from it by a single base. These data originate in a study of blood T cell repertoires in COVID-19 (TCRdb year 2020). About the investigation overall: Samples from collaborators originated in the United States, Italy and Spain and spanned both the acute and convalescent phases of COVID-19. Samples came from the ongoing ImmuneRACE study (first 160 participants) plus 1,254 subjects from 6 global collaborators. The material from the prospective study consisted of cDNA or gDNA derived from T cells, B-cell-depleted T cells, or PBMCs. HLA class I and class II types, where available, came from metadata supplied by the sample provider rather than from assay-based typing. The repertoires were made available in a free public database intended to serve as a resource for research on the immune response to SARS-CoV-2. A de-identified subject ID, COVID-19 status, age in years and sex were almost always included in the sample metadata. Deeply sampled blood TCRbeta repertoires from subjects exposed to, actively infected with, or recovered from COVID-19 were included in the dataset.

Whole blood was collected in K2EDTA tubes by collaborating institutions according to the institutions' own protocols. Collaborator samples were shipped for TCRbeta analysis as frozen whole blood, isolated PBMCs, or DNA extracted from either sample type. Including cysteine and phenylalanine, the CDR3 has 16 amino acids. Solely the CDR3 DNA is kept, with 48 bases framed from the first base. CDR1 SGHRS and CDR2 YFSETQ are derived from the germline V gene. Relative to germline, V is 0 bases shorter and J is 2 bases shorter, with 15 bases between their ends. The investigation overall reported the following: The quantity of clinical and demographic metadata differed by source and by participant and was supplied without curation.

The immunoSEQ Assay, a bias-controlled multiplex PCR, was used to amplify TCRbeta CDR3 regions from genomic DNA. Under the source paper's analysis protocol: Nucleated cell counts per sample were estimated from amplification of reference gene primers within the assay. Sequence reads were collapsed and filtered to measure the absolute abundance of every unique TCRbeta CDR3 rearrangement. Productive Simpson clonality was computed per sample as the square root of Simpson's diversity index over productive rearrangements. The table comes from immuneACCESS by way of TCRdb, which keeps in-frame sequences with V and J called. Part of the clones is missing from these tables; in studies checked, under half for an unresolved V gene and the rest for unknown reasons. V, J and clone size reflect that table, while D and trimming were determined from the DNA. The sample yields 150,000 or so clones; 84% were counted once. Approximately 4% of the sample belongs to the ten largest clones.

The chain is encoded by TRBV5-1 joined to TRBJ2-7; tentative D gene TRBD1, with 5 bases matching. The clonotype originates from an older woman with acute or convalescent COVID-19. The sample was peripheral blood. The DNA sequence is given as TGCGCCAGCAGCTTGGGCACCGCAGGGAACCCCTACGAGCAGTACTTC. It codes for CASSLGTAGNPYEQYF.